This T cell receptor beta chain is drawn from a study of cytomegalovirus exposure and HLA in healthy donors. About the study: HLA-typed donors were the source of 82 million or so unique TCRs, which an early data release held. Study-level results: A later analysis linked a missense variant in DCLRE1C to the trimming of TCR beta V and J genes. Being productive about 87% or about 30% of the time was typical of most TCR beta V segments in an earlier analysis.

Researchers ran the PCR with 60 Vbeta and 13 Jbeta primers. The protocol was immunoSEQ multiplex PCR, while the TCRdb copy is restricted to in-frame clones and leaves out a portion. The table lists 140,000 or so clones, 68% of them singletons. There were likely unrecorded immune exposures, though donors were nominally healthy when sampled. A note on this clone: Its antigen is unidentified.

In germline, CDR1 is MNHNS, CDR2 SASEGT. The CDR3 runs 12 residues. The ends lost 6 bases at V and 4 bases at J; junction bases unmatched: 0. The sample taken for sequencing was PBMCs. The source of this sequence is a man aged 55 to 70 in good health and CMV-seronegative. V is TRBV6-1 and J is TRBJ1-2, with TRBD1 identical over 9 bases. The CDR3 region is CASRTGGYGYTF. DNA of the CDR3: TGTGCCAGCAGGACAGGGGGCTATGGCTACACCTTC.